Listed here is a single T cell receptor (beta chain). After extraction with the RNeasy kit, about 0.45 to 1 ug of the RNA was reverse transcribed using random hexamers. TCRdb re-analysed the immunoSEQ multiplex PCR reads in MiXCR, keeping a single row per CDR3 protein. The sample lists some 300,000 distinct CDR3 sequences, 70% to 90% occurring once. This entry belongs to a study of CD8 T cells in Susac syndrome. This CDR3 is built from 14 residues. CDR1 is SNHLY and CDR2 is FYNNEI in the germline V gene. V lost 2 bases to trimming and J lost 1 base, with 8 bases between them. The chain couples TRBV2 to TRBJ2-5; unclear D gene. The clonotype originates from a human donor with multiple sclerosis. Sequences were obtained from CD8+ T cells from PBMCs. The CDR3 DNA is TGTGCCAGCAGTGAACAGGCCAGCCAAGAGACCCAGTACTTC. Translation gives CASSEQASQETQYF.